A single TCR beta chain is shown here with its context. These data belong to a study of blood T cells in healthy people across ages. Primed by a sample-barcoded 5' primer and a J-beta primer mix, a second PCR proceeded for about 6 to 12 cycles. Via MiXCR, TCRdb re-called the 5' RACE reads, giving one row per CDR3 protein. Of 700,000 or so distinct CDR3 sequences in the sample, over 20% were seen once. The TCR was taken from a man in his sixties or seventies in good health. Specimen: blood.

The CDR3 coding sequence is TGTGCCAGCAGTGCTACCGGGACACCAAAAGAGACCCAGTACTTC. Translated: CASSATGTPKETQYF. The genes are TRBV12-3 or TRBV12-4 and TRBJ2-5, with a possible D match to TRBD1 (6 bases). The CDR3 length is 15 residues. Trimming pared 5 bases from V and 3 bases from J, leaving 16 bases between.